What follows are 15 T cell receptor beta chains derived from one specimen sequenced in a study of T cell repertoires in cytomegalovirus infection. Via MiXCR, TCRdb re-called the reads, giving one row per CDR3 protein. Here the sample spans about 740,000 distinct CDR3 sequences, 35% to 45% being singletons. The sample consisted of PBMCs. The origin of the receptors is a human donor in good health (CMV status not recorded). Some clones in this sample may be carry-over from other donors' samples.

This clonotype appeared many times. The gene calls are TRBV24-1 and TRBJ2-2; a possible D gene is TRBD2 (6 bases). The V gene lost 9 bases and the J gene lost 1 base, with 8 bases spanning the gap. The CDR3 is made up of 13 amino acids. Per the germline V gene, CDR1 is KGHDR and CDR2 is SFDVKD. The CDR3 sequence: CATRRENTGELFF. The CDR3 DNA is TGTGCCACCCGGAGGGAGAACACCGGGGAGCTGTTTTTT.

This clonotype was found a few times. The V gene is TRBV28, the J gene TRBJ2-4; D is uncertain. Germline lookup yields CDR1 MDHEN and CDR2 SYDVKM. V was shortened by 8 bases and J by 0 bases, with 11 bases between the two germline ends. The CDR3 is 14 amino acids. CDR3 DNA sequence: TGTGCCAGCCACCCCGCCCTAGCCAAAAACATTCAGTACTTC. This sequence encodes CASHPALAKNIQYF.

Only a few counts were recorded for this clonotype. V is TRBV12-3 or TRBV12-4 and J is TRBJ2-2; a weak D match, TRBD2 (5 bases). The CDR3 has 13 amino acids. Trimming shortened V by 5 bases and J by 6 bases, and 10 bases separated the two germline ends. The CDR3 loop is CASSPTRAGELFF. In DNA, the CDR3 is TGTGCCAGCAGTCCGACGAGGGCCGGGGAGCTGTTTTTT.

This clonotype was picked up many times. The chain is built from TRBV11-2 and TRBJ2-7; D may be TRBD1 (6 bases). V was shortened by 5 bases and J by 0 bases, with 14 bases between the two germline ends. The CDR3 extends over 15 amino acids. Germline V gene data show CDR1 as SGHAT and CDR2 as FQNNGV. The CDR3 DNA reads TGTGCCAGCAGCCGGGACACCTATTTCTCCTACGAGCAGTACTTC. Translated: CASSRDTYFSYEQYF.

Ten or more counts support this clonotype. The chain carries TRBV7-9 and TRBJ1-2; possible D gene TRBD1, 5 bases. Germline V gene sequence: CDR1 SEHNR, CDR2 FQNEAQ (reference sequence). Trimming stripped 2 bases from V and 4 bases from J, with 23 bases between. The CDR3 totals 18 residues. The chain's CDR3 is CASSLSEGPVDLRYGYTF. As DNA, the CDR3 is TGTGCCAGCAGCTTAAGTGAGGGACCTGTAGATCTACGCTATGGCTACACCTTC.

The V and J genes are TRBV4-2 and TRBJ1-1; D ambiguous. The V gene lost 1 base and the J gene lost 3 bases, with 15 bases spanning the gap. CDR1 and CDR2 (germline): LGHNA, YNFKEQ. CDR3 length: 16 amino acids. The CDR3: CASSQGSSMEHTEAFF. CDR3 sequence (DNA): TGTGCCAGCAGCCAAGGGTCTTCGATGGAGCACACTGAAGCTTTCTTT.

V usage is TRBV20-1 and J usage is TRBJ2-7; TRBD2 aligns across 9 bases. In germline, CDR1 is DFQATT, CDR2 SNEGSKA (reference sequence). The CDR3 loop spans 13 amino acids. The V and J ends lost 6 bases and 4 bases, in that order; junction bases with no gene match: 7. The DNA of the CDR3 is TGCAGTGCGAGTAGCGGGAGTCAGTACGAGCAGTACTTC. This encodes CSASSGSQYEQYF.

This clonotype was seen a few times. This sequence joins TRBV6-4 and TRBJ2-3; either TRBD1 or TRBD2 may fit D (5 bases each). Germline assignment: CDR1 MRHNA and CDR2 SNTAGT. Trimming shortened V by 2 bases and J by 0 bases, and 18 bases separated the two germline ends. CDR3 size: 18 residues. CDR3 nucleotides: TGTGCCAGCAGTGACACCCCGCAGGGACCCGGTAGCACAGATACGCAGTATTTT. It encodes CASSDTPQGPGSTDTQYF.

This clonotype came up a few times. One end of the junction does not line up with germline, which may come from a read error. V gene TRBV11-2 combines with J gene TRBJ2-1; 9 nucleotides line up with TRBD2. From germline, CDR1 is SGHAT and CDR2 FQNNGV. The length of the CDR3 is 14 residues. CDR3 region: CASSGTSSHNEQFF. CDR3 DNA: TGTGCCAGCAGCGGGACTAGCTCCCACAATGAGCAGTTCTTC.

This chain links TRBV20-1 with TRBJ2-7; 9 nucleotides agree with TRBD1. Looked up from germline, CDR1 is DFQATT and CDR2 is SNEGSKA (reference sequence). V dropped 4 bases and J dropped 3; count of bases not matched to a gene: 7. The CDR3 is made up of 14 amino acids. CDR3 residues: CSATGTGKYYEQYF. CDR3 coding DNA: TGCAGTGCTACCGGGACAGGGAAGTACTACGAGCAGTACTTC.

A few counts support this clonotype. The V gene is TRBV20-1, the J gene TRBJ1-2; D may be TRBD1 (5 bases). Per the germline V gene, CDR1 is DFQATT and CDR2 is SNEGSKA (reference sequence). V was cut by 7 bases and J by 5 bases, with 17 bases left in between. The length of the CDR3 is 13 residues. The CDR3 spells CSGDPEGGYGYTF. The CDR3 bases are TGCAGTGGGGACCCAGAGGGTGGTTATGGCTACACCTTC.

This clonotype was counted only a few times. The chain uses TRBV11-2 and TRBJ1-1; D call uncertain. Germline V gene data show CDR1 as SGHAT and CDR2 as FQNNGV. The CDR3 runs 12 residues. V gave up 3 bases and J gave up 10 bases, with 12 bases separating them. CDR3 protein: CASSLEETVAFF. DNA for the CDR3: TGTGCCAGCAGCTTGGAAGAAACCGTAGCTTTCTTT.

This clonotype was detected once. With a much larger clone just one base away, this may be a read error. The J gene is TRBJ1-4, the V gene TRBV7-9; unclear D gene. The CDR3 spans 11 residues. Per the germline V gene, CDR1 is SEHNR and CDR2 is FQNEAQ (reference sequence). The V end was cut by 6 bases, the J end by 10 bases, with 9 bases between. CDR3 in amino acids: CASRYVGKLFF. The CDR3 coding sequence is TGTGCCAGCAGGTACGTCGGAAAACTGTTTTTT.

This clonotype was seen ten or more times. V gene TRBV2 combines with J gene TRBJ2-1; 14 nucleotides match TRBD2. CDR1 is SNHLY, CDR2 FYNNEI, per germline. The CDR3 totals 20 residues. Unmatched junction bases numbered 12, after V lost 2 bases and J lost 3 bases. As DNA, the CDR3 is TGTGCCAGCAGTGAAAGGGGACTAGCGGGAGTTTCTTCCGACTACAATGAGCAGTTCTTC. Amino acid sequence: CASSERGLAGVSSDYNEQFF.

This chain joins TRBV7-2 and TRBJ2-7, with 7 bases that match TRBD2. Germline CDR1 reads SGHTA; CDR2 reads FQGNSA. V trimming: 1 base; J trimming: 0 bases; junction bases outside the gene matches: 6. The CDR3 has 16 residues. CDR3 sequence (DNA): TGTGCCAGCAGCTTAGTGGGGCCGGGAGGCTCCTACGAGCAGTACTTC. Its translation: CASSLVGPGGSYEQYF.